This TCR beta chain was captured by sequencing in a study of Ad26.COV2.S vaccination and SARS-CoV-2 variants. About the research overall: Ad26.COV2.S, an intramuscular injection, was given once or twice 56 days apart.

Trimming cost V 1 base and J 3 bases, with 10 bases left between them. Germline lookup yields CDR1 LGHDT and CDR2 YNNKEL (reference sequence). The CDR3 extends over 15 amino acids. Only in-frame clones appear in the TCRdb table, and some are missing; sequencing was by immunoSEQ multiplex PCR. Of 200,000 to 300,000 clones in the sample, around 88% were seen once. As for this clone: What it binds is not known.

Study observations and caveats: Vaccine recipients had higher spike-specific TCR breadth than placebo recipients. Those who received vaccine or placebo ended up with similar non-spike TCR breadth.

The sample's treatment: around 19 received Ad26.COV2.S at low or high dose, single or two shots; 5 received placebo; per-sample allocation not given. Collection of the samples took place on day 63 after the first injection of vaccine or placebo. This chain joins TRBV3-1 (or the pseudogene TRBV3-2) and TRBJ2-1, with D perhaps matching TRBD2 (6 bases). Sequencing was performed on peripheral blood, taken in a trial of Ad26.COV2.S vaccine versus placebo. The source of this sequence is a person aged 18 to 59 who received the Ad26.COV2.S COVID-19 vaccine or a placebo. This chain's CDR3 is CASSQAGVFYNEQFF. The CDR3 coding sequence is TGTGCCAGCAGCCAAGCGGGGGTTTTCTACAATGAGCAGTTCTTC.